The 4 T cell receptor beta chains below come from one sample, sequenced in a study of blood T cell repertoires in COVID-19. Clones were sequenced by immunoSEQ multiplex PCR, and TCRdb holds only the in-frame ones, with some missing. The sample lists about 230,000 clones, about four fifths occurring once. The source material was peripheral blood. The receptors were sampled from a man aged 45-65 years with active or convalescent COVID-19.

This clone was detected only once. The same CDR3 also results from other DNA sequences found in this sample. V is TRBV19 and J is TRBJ2-6; the D gene is possibly TRBD1 (5 bases). Germline V CDR1 and CDR2: LNHDA, SQIVND (reference sequence). V lost 6 bases, J lost 0 bases, and 6 bases lay in between. This CDR3 contains 14 residues. DNA of the CDR3: TGTGCCAGTAGCGACAGCTCTGGGGCCAACGTCCTGACTTTC. Translating it yields CASSDSSGANVLTF.

The J gene is TRBJ1-6, the V gene TRBV24-1; the match to TRBD1 covers 9 bases. Unmatched junction bases numbered 13, after V lost 4 bases and J lost 10 bases. In germline, CDR1 is KGHDR, CDR2 SFDVKD. The CDR3 has 17 amino acids. CDR3 in amino acids: CATSDQDRGGFLSPLHF. CDR3 DNA: TGTGCCACCAGTGACCAGGACAGGGGAGGGTTCTTATCACCCCTCCACTTT.

The chain has TRBV4-2 and TRBJ2-1, with a weak D call TRBD2 (6 bases). Per the germline V gene, CDR1 is LGHNA and CDR2 is YNFKEQ. With 2 bases removed from V and 5 bases from J, the gap between germline ends came to 10 bases. The CDR3 runs 14 residues. In DNA form, the CDR3 reads TGTGCCAGCAGCCAATCCGGCGGGAACAATGAGCAGTTCTTC. Its protein is CASSQSGGNNEQFF.

The chain couples TRBV12-3 or TRBV12-4 to TRBJ1-2; D gene ambiguous. With 3 bases removed from V and 6 bases from J, the gap between germline ends came to 11 bases. This CDR3 comprises 13 residues. CDR3 protein: CASSFMRADGYTF. The DNA for the CDR3 is TGTGCCAGCAGTTTCATGAGGGCGGATGGCTACACCTTC.